A selection of T cell receptor beta chains follows, all from one sample in a study of blood T cell repertoires in COVID-19. The repertoire was sequenced with immunoSEQ multiplex PCR; TCRdb's copy has only in-frame clones and lacks some. The sample consists of 150,000 to 200,000 clones, roughly 90% of them appearing once. Sequences were obtained from peripheral blood. The receptors were sampled from a woman in her sixties or seventies who had recovered from COVID-19. CDR3s include the opening cysteine and the closing phenylalanine or tryptophan. A D gene is named only where the DNA matches it firmly. Some rows mark clone size as missing; the rest say once, few, many or name a class of expanded clone.

J | D | V | size | CDR3
TRBJ2-3 | TRBD2 | TRBV7-9 | - | CASTDAGTSGAATDTQYF
TRBJ1-1 | TRBD1 | TRBV6-5 | few | CASNRQGGTEAFF
TRBJ2-3 | TRBD2 | TRBV5-1 | - | CAKAGGPPGTDTQYF
TRBJ2-2 | TRBD1 | TRBV24-1 | - | CATSVGQVNTGELFF
TRBJ2-1 | TRBD1 | TRBV6-1 | - | CASSERQGPYNEQFF
TRBJ2-1 | TRBD2 | TRBV29-1 | - | CSVEDWRGLAGNEQFF
TRBJ2-1 | - | TRBV12-3/TRBV12-4 | - | CASSPGTRQFF
TRBJ1-5 | - | TRBV6-6 | once | CASSYSDTGYQPQHF
TRBJ2-7 | TRBD1 | TRBV5-1 | - | CASSSGDREGQEQYF
TRBJ1-4 | TRBD1 | TRBV10-1 | - | CASSPGQGAEKLFF
TRBJ1-1 | - | TRBV7-8 | - | CATMGDRGTEAFF
TRBJ2-1 | - | TRBV11-3 | once | CASSLEVGHEQFF
TRBJ1-5 | TRBD1 | TRBV24-1 | - | CATSDRDSQPQHF
TRBJ1-2 | TRBD1 | TRBV30 | - | CAWIKIRTGDGYTF
TRBJ2-5 | - | TRBV7-5 | - | CVRSLVRATVLETQYF
TRBJ2-7 | - | TRBV2 | - | CASSEVASRGYAEQYF
TRBJ2-1 | - | TRBV4-2 | - | CASLPGSGGHNEQFF
TRBJ2-5 | TRBD1 | TRBV7-3 | - | CASSLMGQGTQETQYF
TRBJ2-1 | TRBD2 | TRBV19 | - | CASGLAGGTEQFF
TRBJ2-5 | TRBD1 | TRBV2 | once | CASNLQGAREETQYF
TRBJ2-7 | TRBD1 | TRBV14 | - | CASSQWTGGRYEQYF
TRBJ2-3 | TRBD2 | TRBV3-1/TRBV3-2 | once | CASSPTGGRTDTQYF
TRBJ1-2 | TRBD1 | TRBV4-2 | - | CASSEIGPGQGQDGYTF
TRBJ1-2 | TRBD1 | TRBV6-5 | - | CASVPGQGGYGYTF
TRBJ1-5 | - | TRBV6-2/TRBV6-3 | - | CASSYSMAMTQPQHF
TRBJ1-1 | - | TRBV10-3 | once | CAISESMLRGYTEAFF
TRBJ2-1 | TRBD2 | TRBV19 | - | CASSTRGSGGNEQFF